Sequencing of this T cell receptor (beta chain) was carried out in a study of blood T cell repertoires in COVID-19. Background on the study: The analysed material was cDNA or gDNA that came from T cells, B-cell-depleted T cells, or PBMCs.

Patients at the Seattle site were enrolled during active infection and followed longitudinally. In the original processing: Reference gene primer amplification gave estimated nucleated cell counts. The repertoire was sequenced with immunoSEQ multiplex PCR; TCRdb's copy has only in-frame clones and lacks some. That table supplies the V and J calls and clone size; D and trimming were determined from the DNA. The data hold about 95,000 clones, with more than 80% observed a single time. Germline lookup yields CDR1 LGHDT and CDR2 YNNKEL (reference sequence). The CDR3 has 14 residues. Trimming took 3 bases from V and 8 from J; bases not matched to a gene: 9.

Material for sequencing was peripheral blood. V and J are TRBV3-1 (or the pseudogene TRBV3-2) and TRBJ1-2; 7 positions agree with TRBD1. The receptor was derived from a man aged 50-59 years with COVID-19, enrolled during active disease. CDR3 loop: CASSHTGVQDGYTF. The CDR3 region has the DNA TGTGCCAGCAGCCATACAGGGGTTCAAGACGGCTACACCTTC.